These 7 T cell receptor beta chains share one sample of origin, sequenced in a study of T cell clonotyping in hematopoietic cell transplantation. Assay used: immunoSEQ multiplex PCR; TCRdb lists only in-frame clones, some missing. This table has 35,000 to 50,000 clones, 95% appearing once. The sample taken for sequencing was peripheral blood mononuclear cells. All receptors derive from a man younger than 45 in good health. Some clones in this sample may be carry-over from other donors' samples.

V and J are TRBV4-1 and TRBJ2-7, with 10 bases lining up with TRBD2. This CDR3 comprises 16 residues. The V gene's germline CDR1 is MGHRA and CDR2 YSYEKL. The ends lost 1 base at V and 2 bases at J; junction bases unmatched: 5. The CDR3 protein is CASSQVPSGSPYEQYF. In DNA, the CDR3 is TGCGCCAGCAGCCAAGTCCCTAGCGGGAGTCCCTACGAGCAGTACTTC.

The CDR3 loop is CASSLSVPAEQYF. The CDR3 DNA follows: TGTGCCAGCAGTTTATCCGTGCCGGCCGAGCAGTACTTC. The rearrangement joins TRBV27 to TRBJ2-7; D call uncertain. The V gene lost 0 bases and the J gene lost 6 bases, with 9 bases spanning the gap. CDR3 size: 13 residues. Germline CDR1 reads MNHEY; CDR2 reads SMNVEV (reference sequence).

The J gene is TRBJ2-1, the V gene TRBV11-1; 9 positions agree with TRBD1. The junction had 4 bases not matched to a gene; V was cut back by 2 bases and J by 8 bases. Germline V gene data show CDR1 as SGHAT and CDR2 as FQDESV (reference sequence). The CDR3 length is 14 residues. CDR3 sequence (DNA): TGTGCCAGCAGCTTAAGGACAGGGGAGTATGAGCAGTTCTTC. It specifies CASSLRTGEYEQFF.

The V gene is TRBV5-1, the J gene TRBJ2-3, with 10 bases lining up with TRBD2. J lost 5 bases, V lost 4 bases, and 10 bases had no gene match. The CDR3 loop spans 16 amino acids. The V gene's germline CDR1 is SGHRS and CDR2 YFSETQ. This chain's CDR3 is CASSHRSGRAGDTQYF. Here the CDR3 DNA reads TGCGCCAGCAGCCATCGGAGCGGGAGGGCCGGAGATACGCAGTATTTT.

The rearrangement uses TRBV19 and TRBJ2-1, with 12 bases fitting TRBD1. Trimming at V came to 8 bases and at J to 4 bases, leaving 3 bases not matched to a gene. There are 14 residues in the CDR3. The V gene's germline CDR1 is LNHDA and CDR2 SQIVND (reference sequence). For the CDR3, the DNA is TGTGCCAGTCGGGGACAGGGGGCTTACAATGAGCAGTTCTTC. It is translated as CASRGQGAYNEQFF.

The V gene is TRBV19, the J gene TRBJ2-7, with 13 nucleotides matching TRBD2. V gave up 6 bases and J gave up 1 base; unmatched junction bases: 9. The CDR3 covers 17 residues. CDR1 and CDR2 from the germline V gene are LNHDA and SQIVND (reference sequence). CDR3 residues: CASSNPGTSGESYEQYF. The CDR3 DNA sequence: TGTGCCAGTAGCAACCCCGGGACTAGCGGGGAGTCCTACGAGCAGTACTTC.

This sequence joins TRBV10-3 and TRBJ1-3, with unresolved D. The CDR3 contains 15 residues. Germline V lookup: CDR1 ENHRY, CDR2 SYGVKD. Trimming removed 0 bases at V and 0 bases at J, with 6 bases between. The CDR3 here is CAISESTGSGNTIYF. The CDR3 DNA follows: TGTGCCATCAGTGAGTCGACGGGCTCTGGAAACACCATATATTTT.